The clone carrying this T cell receptor beta chain was observed at least ten times. Its specificity is not known. The data stem from a study of response to subunit inactivated influenza vaccine. Study results and limitations: It was suggested by the authors that few new T cells are recruited by each seasonal influenza vaccination.

MiXCR, applied by TCRdb to the RT-PCR reads, yields one record per CDR3 protein. The repertoire holds roughly 650,000 distinct CDR3 sequences, with more than 15% as singletons. Per the germline V gene, CDR1 is SQVTM and CDR2 is ANQGSEA. This CDR3 region has 15 residues. With V trimmed by 6 bases and J by 5 bases, 12 bases remained unmatched. The source is a man aged 45 to 65 who received an inactivated influenza vaccine. Specimen: PBMCs from blood, collected roughly 12 days after vaccination. The genes are TRBV29-1 and TRBJ2-1; 8 bases line up with TRBD2. In DNA, the CDR3 is TGCAGCGTACACACCCCGGGACTAGGTCACAATGAGCAGTTCTTC. Protein sequence: CSVHTPGLGHNEQFF.